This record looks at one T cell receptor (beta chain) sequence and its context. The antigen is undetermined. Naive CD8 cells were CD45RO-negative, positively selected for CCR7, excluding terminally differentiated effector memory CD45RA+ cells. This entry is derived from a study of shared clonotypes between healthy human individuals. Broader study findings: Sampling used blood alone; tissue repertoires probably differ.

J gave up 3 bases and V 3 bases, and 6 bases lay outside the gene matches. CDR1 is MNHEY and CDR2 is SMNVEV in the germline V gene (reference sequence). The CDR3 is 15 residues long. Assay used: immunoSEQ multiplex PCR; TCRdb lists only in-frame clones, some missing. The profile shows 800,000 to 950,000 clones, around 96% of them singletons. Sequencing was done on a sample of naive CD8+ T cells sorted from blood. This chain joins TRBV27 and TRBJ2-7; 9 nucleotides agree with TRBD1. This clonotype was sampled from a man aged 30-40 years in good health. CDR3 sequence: CASSFSGTGSYEQYF. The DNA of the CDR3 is TGTGCCAGCAGTTTTTCCGGGACAGGGAGCTACGAGCAGTACTTC.